This record concerns one TCR beta chain sequence. This clonotype was counted many times. It has no known antigen specificity. No base quality values were provided; no much bigger clone lies one nucleotide off. The source of the sample is a study of T-cell reconstitution after alpha-beta-depleted transplantation in children (dated by TCRdb to 2016 to 2018). Notes on the research overall: T-cell immune reconstitution after TCRalphabeta/CD19-depleted allogeneic hematopoietic cell transplantation in children was quantitatively tracked in the study by means of TCR repertoire profiling.

Preparation of the library involved PCR. TCRdb lists the instrument as Illumina HiSeq 2500. TCR libraries were prepared with molecular barcoding, using unique molecular identifiers to normalize TCRbeta repertoire quantification. TCRdb reprocessing: public reads trimmed at Q25 with fastp, clones called with MiXCR, in-frame beta chains kept. CDR3 protein duplicates are merged, each entry listing the most common genes and DNA. The table for this sample lists about 110,000 distinct CDR3 sequences; under 13% of them were counted only once. Jointly, the top ten make up less than 10% of the sample. Measured from the cysteine to the phenylalanine, the CDR3 is 15 residues long. The sequence is cut down to CDR3 DNA, 45 bases in frame from base 1. V is shortened by 5 bases, J by 0 bases, and the region joining them spans 8 bases. Via the germline V gene, CDR1 is SGHTA and CDR2 FQGNSA.

The chain is made from TRBV7-2 and TRBJ1-6; the D gene identity is not certain. The sequence derives from a human donor who donated a stem cell graft to a child with acute lymphoblastic leukemia. This material consisted of PBMCs from the stem cell graft donor, taken from the stem cell graft. The bases are TGTGCCAGCAGCCGATCGGACTCCTATAATTCACCCCTCCACTTT. This codes for CASSRSDSYNSPLHF.